Each of the 17 T cell receptor beta chains below was sequenced from the same sample in a study of CD8 T cells in ankylosing spondylitis. The study, taken as a whole, reports: Typical of ankylosing spondylitis blood, it appeared, was a TCR beta motif of eight highly homologous variants.

Each CDR3 protein gets one entry after TCRdb re-called the 5' RACE reads with MiXCR. This sample has under 850,000 distinct CDR3 sequences; about 20% occur once, and the top ten carry 15% to 20%. No antigen is known for these receptors. Sequenced: blood, either unsorted or a sorted T cell fraction (not recorded which). The receptors stem from a male donor with ankylosing spondylitis.

This clonotype came up a few times. The genes are TRBV7-9 and TRBJ1-2; 8 positions agree with TRBD1. CDR3 size: 16 residues. Germline trimming cut 6 bases from V and 4 bases from J; bases unmatched to any gene: 13. Per germline, CDR1 SEHNR and CDR2 FQNEAQ (reference sequence). CDR3 protein: CASRSLSDREVYGYTF. For the CDR3, the DNA is TGTGCCAGCAGATCTTTATCGGACAGGGAGGTCTATGGCTACACCTTC.

The sample holds a few counts of this clonotype. The chain joins TRBV19 to TRBJ2-5; no clear D. CDR1 is LNHDA, CDR2 SQIVND, per germline (reference sequence). Between the trimmed V and J ends, which lost 1 base and 0 bases, there was a span of 9 bases. This CDR3 is built from 15 residues. CDR3 sequence (DNA): TGTGCCAGTAGTATAGCGGTGGGTTACCAAGAGACCCAGTACTTC. As protein: CASSIAVGYQETQYF.

The chain links TRBV27 to TRBJ2-2; 16 bases map to TRBD2. This CDR3 comprises 20 residues. Unmatched junction bases numbered 14, after V lost 6 bases and J lost 4 bases. Looked up from germline, CDR1 is MNHEY and CDR2 is SMNVEV (reference sequence). The CDR3 nucleotides read TGTGCCAGCAGCCGCACGACCGGGACTAGCGGGGGGGCGTCCACCGGGGAGCTGTTTTTT. Its translation: CASSRTTGTSGGASTGELFF.

V gene TRBV11-1 combines with J gene TRBJ2-6; D is ambiguous. The V gene lost 0 bases and the J gene lost 1 base, with 13 bases spanning the gap. CDR1 and CDR2 (germline): SGHAT, FQDESV (reference sequence). CDR3 length: 18 residues. CDR3 nucleotide sequence: TGTGCCAGCAGCTTAGCGTTGATAGAACGGTCTGGGGCCAACGTCCTGACTTTC. This translates into CASSLALIERSGANVLTF.

This clonotype was counted only a few times. The chain carries TRBV15 and TRBJ2-1; no reliable D call. CDR1 is LNHNV, CDR2 YYDKDF, per germline (reference sequence). The ends were cut back, 0 bases at V and 4 bases at J, with 16 bases in the middle. The CDR3 is 17 residues long. CDR3 sequence reads: CATSRDGLAANYNEQFF. CDR3 coding DNA: TGTGCCACCAGCAGAGATGGCCTGGCGGCGAATTACAATGAGCAGTTCTTC.

The chain employs TRBV5-6 and TRBJ1-2; unclear D gene. The germline V and J ends were trimmed by 0 bases and 5 bases, with 11 bases remaining between them. The CDR3 totals 14 residues. Germline values: CDR1 SGHDT, CDR2 YYEEEE. The CDR3 sequence is CASSLEMAGYGYTF. CDR3 nucleotide sequence: TGTGCCAGCAGCTTGGAAATGGCGGGGTATGGCTACACCTTC.

In this sample, this clonotype turned up a few times. The chain carries TRBV29-1 and TRBJ2-7; TRBD1 agrees at 8 bases. This CDR3 region has 13 residues. CDR1 SQVTM and CDR2 ANQGSEA come from the germline V gene. The V and J ends lost 7 bases and 3 bases, in that order; junction bases with no gene match: 8. The CDR3 here is CSATGGSSYEQYF. DNA of the CDR3: TGCAGCGCCACAGGGGGTTCAAGCTACGAGCAGTACTTC.

V is TRBV10-3 and J is TRBJ1-5, with D unclear. Trimming pared 3 bases from V and 4 bases from J, leaving 7 bases between. The CDR3 has 13 amino acids. CDR1 and CDR2 from the germline V gene are ENHRY and SYGVKD. DNA for the CDR3: TGTGCCATCAGTGACGGAGAGAATCAGCCCCAGCATTTT. Its translation is CAISDGENQPQHF.

This chain uses TRBV29-1 with TRBJ2-3, with D hard to call. V lost 4 bases, J lost 0 bases, and 17 bases lay in between. The CDR3 is made up of 16 amino acids. Germline V gene sequence: CDR1 SQVTM, CDR2 ANQGSEA. The CDR3 is CSVVGVMTGSTDTQYF. The CDR3 nucleotides are TGCAGCGTTGTCGGTGTGATGACCGGCAGCACAGATACGCAGTATTTT.

J is TRBJ1-6 and V is TRBV4-1; unclear D gene. There are 12 residues in the CDR3. CDR1 and CDR2 from the germline V gene are MGHRA and YSYEKL. The V end was cut by 4 bases, the J end by 14 bases, with 12 bases between. The chain's CDR3 is CASSRTEGSLHF. The DNA of the CDR3 is TGCGCCAGCAGCCGCACCGAGGGATCCCTCCACTTT.

This chain connects TRBV12-3 or TRBV12-4 to TRBJ2-5, with 11 bases aligning to TRBD2. This CDR3 region has 15 residues. Unmatched junction bases numbered 4, after V lost 2 bases and J lost 5 bases. The chain's CDR3 is CASSLRTSGWETQYF. The CDR3 nucleotides read TGTGCCAGCAGTTTAAGGACTAGCGGGTGGGAGACCCAGTACTTC.

The CDR3 DNA sequence: TGTGCCAGCAGCGGCCGACAGGGCGTAGGAACCGGGGAGCTGTTTTTT. This gives the protein CASSGRQGVGTGELFF. The V and J genes are TRBV9 and TRBJ2-2; 7 bases line up with TRBD1. Germline V gene lookup returns CDR1 SGDLS and CDR2 YYNGEE. This CDR3 spans 16 amino acids. Trimming cost V 3 bases and J 5 bases; bases outside gene matches: 10.

This chain's CDR3 is CASSEGLADNEQFF. The DNA of the CDR3 is TGCGCCAGCAGCGAGGGACTAGCGGACAATGAGCAGTTCTTC. The chain carries TRBV4-1 and TRBJ2-1; 11 bases align to TRBD2. Trimming removed 5 bases from V and 5 bases from J; junction bases left unmatched: 2. The CDR3 consists of 14 residues. In germline, CDR1 is MGHRA, CDR2 YSYEKL.

The chain uses TRBV9 and TRBJ2-3; tentatively, D is TRBD2 (6 bases). The germline V gene has CDR1 SGDLS and CDR2 YYNGEE. V lost 3 bases and J 0 bases, leaving 14 bases between the germline ends. CDR3 length: 16 amino acids. This CDR3 is CASSATSSGSTDTQYF. The CDR3 DNA reads TGTGCCAGCAGCGCGACATCGAGCGGGAGCACAGATACGCAGTATTTT.

This clonotype occurred a few times. The chain has TRBV7-3 and TRBJ2-3; TRBD1 agrees at 7 bases. Germline V gives CDR1 SGHTA, CDR2 FQGTGA. The CDR3 has 14 residues. J lost 8 bases, V lost 5 bases, and 10 bases had no gene match. As DNA, the CDR3 is TGTGCCAGCAGCCAACTAGGGGGACAGTTTACGCAGTATTTT. This encodes CASSQLGGQFTQYF.

This clonotype was seen only a few times. V usage is TRBV3-1 and J usage is TRBJ2-1, with D perhaps matching TRBD1 (6 bases). Germline CDR1 is LGHDT and CDR2 is YNNKEL (reference sequence). CDR3 length: 12 amino acids. The V gene lost 2 bases and the J gene lost 12 bases, with 11 bases spanning the gap. CDR3 sequence reads: CASSQTGTWQFF. CDR3 nucleotide sequence: TGTGCCAGCAGCCAAACAGGGACCTGGCAGTTCTTC.

This clonotype has at least ten counts. The rearrangement uses TRBV12-3 or TRBV12-4 and TRBJ2-7, with D tentatively TRBD1 or TRBD2 (5 bases each). The CDR3 runs to 12 residues. V dropped 4 bases and J dropped 6 bases, with 10 bases sitting between them. The CDR3 DNA follows: TGTGCCAGCAGTTCCGGGACGCTCGAGCAGTACTTC. Translating gives CASSSGTLEQYF.